These 16 T cell receptor beta chains were sequenced from one sample in a study of blood T cell repertoires in COVID-19. Only in-frame clones appear in the TCRdb table, and some are missing; sequencing was by immunoSEQ multiplex PCR. The data hold approximately 210,000 clones, with approximately 85% observed a single time. Sequencing was performed on peripheral blood. These TCRs come from a woman in her forties or fifties with active or convalescent COVID-19.

V gene TRBV11-2 combines with J gene TRBJ1-2; 8 nucleotides match TRBD1. The CDR3 has 16 amino acids. V lost 2 bases to trimming and J lost 2 bases; unmatched junction nucleotides: 7. Looked up from germline, CDR1 is SGHAT and CDR2 is FQNNGV. CDR3 coding DNA: TGTGCCAGCAGCTTACTTCAGGGGGCACACAACTATGGCTACACCTTC. The encoded protein is CASSLLQGAHNYGYTF.

The J gene is TRBJ1-1, the V gene TRBV2; 10 positions agree with TRBD1. Germline lookup yields CDR1 SNHLY and CDR2 FYNNEI. CDR3 length: 15 amino acids. Germline trimming cut 4 bases from V and 3 bases from J; bases unmatched to any gene: 5. The CDR3 spells CASSGGTGVDTEAFF. CDR3 sequence (DNA): TGTGCCAGCAGTGGGGGGACAGGGGTGGACACTGAAGCTTTCTTT.

The CDR3 DNA follows: TGTGCCAGCAGCCGGGACAGGGTCGTCGAGCAGTACTTC. This gives the protein CASSRDRVVEQYF. This chain joins TRBV6-5 and TRBJ2-7; 9 nucleotides line up with TRBD1. In germline, CDR1 is MNHEY, CDR2 SVGAGI. V lost 6 bases and J lost 6; bases outside the gene matches: 6. The CDR3 is made up of 13 amino acids.

This chain connects TRBV18 to TRBJ1-4; D possibly corresponds to TRBD1 (6 bases). V dropped 6 bases and J dropped 8 bases, with 13 bases sitting between them. The CDR3 is made up of 13 amino acids. CDR1 is KGHSH, CDR2 LQKENI, per germline. The CDR3 protein is CASSAGAKEKLFF. The CDR3 DNA follows: TGTGCCAGCTCCGCAGGGGCGAAGGAAAAACTGTTTTTT.

This clone has just a few counts. The V gene is TRBV7-8, the J gene TRBJ2-5; 8 nucleotides line up with TRBD2. The germline gives CDR1 SGHVS, CDR2 FQNEAQ. The CDR3 is 15 amino acids. V lost 1 base, J lost 5 bases, and 6 bases stayed unmatched. The CDR3 spells CASSLERGPAETQYF. The CDR3 nucleotides read TGTGCCAGCAGCTTAGAGCGGGGGCCCGCGGAGACCCAGTACTTC.

The chain links TRBV28 to TRBJ1-5; possibly TRBD1 for D (6 bases). The CDR3 has 15 residues. V was cut by 8 bases and J by 1 base, with 15 bases left in between. Looked up from germline, CDR1 is MDHEN and CDR2 is SYDVKM. The CDR3 is CASGGGGSSNQPQHF. DNA for the CDR3: TGTGCCAGCGGTGGGGGCGGGTCAAGCAATCAGCCCCAGCATTTT.

This sequence joins TRBV10-3 and TRBJ2-5; D not resolved. CDR3 length equals 13 residues. Trimming took 0 bases from V and 5 from J, leaving 7 bases between them. CDR1 is ENHRY, CDR2 SYGVKD, per germline. The CDR3 bases are TGTGCCATCAGTGAGTCGTCCGGGGAGACCCAGTACTTC. This translates into CAISESSGETQYF.

The gene calls are TRBV19 and TRBJ2-2; a weak D match, TRBD2 (6 bases). With 0 bases removed from V and 1 base from J, the gap between germline ends came to 15 bases. Looked up from germline, CDR1 is LNHDA and CDR2 is SQIVND (reference sequence). The CDR3 totals 18 residues. The CDR3 sequence: CASSIDREFSVNTGELFF. The CDR3 DNA reads as TGTGCCAGTAGTATAGATCGGGAGTTTAGCGTGAACACCGGGGAGCTGTTTTTT.

This clone has a single count. The rearrangement joins TRBV5-8 to TRBJ2-5, with TRBD1 matching over 8 bases. CDR1 and CDR2 (germline): SGHTS, YDEGEE. Germline trimming cut 4 bases from V and 7 bases from J; bases unmatched to any gene: 12. The CDR3 is made up of 15 amino acids. The CDR3 is CASSDTGTGLWTQYF. In DNA form, the CDR3 reads TGTGCCAGCAGCGACACCGGGACAGGCCTGTGGACCCAGTACTTC.

This CDR3 is CASRLTAQETQYF. The CDR3 DNA is TGTGCCAGCCGTCTGACAGCGCAAGAGACCCAGTACTTC. The chain carries TRBV2 and TRBJ2-5; maybe TRBD1 (5 bases). This CDR3 contains 13 residues. V was clipped by 8 bases and J by 2 bases, with 12 bases between them. CDR1 SNHLY and CDR2 FYNNEI come from the germline V gene.

V usage is TRBV19 and J usage is TRBJ1-2; the D gene is possibly TRBD1 (6 bases). CDR3 length: 14 residues. Germline assignment: CDR1 LNHDA and CDR2 SQIVND (reference sequence). The germline V and J ends were trimmed by 1 base and 3 bases, with 9 bases remaining between them. Here the CDR3 reads CASSIGTDYYGYTF. CDR3 DNA: TGTGCCAGTAGTATAGGGACAGATTACTATGGCTACACCTTC.

The genes are TRBV5-6 and TRBJ1-2; maybe TRBD1 (6 bases). Germline assignment: CDR1 SGHDT and CDR2 YYEEEE. The CDR3 consists of 13 residues. Trimming took 6 bases from V and 7 from J, leaving 16 bases between them. CDR3 bases: TGTGCCAGCACCGTGACAGGTCCGGGTGGCTACACCTTC. Amino acid sequence: CASTVTGPGGYTF.

The chain is built from TRBV6-5 and TRBJ2-3; TRBD2 matches at 11 bases. The ends lost 6 bases at V and 3 bases at J; junction bases unmatched: 5. Germline V gives CDR1 MNHEY, CDR2 SVGAGI. The CDR3 loop spans 15 amino acids. The CDR3 sequence: CASRRGLADTDTQYF. The CDR3 DNA sequence: TGTGCCAGCAGGAGGGGACTAGCGGATACAGATACGCAGTATTTT.

V is TRBV2 and J is TRBJ1-4, with D tentatively TRBD1 (5 bases). Germline-derived CDR1 and CDR2 are SNHLY and FYNNEI. The germline V and J ends were trimmed by 6 bases and 7 bases, with 18 bases remaining between them. The CDR3 totals 15 residues. In DNA form, the CDR3 reads TGTGCCAGCAGAGGAAACCGGGACGGGAGTGAAAAACTGTTTTTT. It is translated as CASRGNRDGSEKLFF.

The chain combines TRBV2 with TRBJ1-2; 9 bases fit TRBD1. This CDR3 comprises 14 residues. The V gene's germline CDR1 is SNHLY and CDR2 FYNNEI. With V trimmed by 2 bases and J by 9 bases, 7 bases remained unmatched. In DNA, the CDR3 is TGTGCCAGCAGTGAATGGGACAGGGTTGGGAGCTACACCTTC. Encoded protein: CASSEWDRVGSYTF.

The chain links TRBV28 to TRBJ1-2, with 8 bases fitting TRBD1. The CDR3 sequence is 14 residues long. Germline assignment: CDR1 MDHEN and CDR2 SYDVKM. The ends lost 5 bases at V and 7 bases at J; junction bases unmatched: 9. CDR3 in amino acids: CASSPQGALGGYTF. In nucleotides, the CDR3 is TGTGCCAGCAGTCCGCAGGGGGCGTTGGGTGGCTACACCTTC.